This T cell receptor (beta chain) was observed in a study of blood T cell repertoires in COVID-19. Across the whole study: Italy, Spain and the United States were the sources of the convalescent and acute COVID-19 samples. PBMCs, B-cell-depleted T cells, or T cells provided the cDNA or gDNA that made up the material.

Original processing notes: For nucleated cells, counts were estimated from reference gene primer amplification. Sequencing was performed with immunoSEQ multiplex PCR; in TCRdb, only in-frame clones are kept and a portion is missing. D and trimming come from the DNA, and the V and J calls and clone size come from that table. The sample includes 50,000 to 70,000 clones, 65% to 85% of them seen just once. V lost 6 bases and J lost 4, with 10 bases in between. This CDR3 is 13 amino acids long. Germline lookup yields CDR1 SGHTA and CDR2 FQGNSA. Sequenced input: peripheral blood. This receptor was obtained from a man between 65 and 85 years old with active COVID-19. V usage is TRBV7-2 and J usage is TRBJ2-1, with D perhaps TRBD1 (6 bases). The CDR3 DNA is TGTGCCAGCAGGACAGGTCAGTACAATGAGCAGTTCTTC. Its translation: CASRTGQYNEQFF.